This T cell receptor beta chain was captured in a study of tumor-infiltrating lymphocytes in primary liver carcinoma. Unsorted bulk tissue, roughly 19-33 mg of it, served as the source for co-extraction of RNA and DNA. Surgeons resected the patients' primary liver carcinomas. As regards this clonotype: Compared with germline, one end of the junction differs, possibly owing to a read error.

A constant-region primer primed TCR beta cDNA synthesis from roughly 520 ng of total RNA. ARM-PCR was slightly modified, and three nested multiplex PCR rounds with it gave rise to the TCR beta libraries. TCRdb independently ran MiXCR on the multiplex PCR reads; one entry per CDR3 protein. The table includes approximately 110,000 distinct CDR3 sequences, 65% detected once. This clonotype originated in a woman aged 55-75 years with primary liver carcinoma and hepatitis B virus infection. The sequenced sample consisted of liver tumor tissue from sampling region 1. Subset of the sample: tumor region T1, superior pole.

CDR3 loop: CPSSLDGLKNIQYF. The DNA of the CDR3 is TGTCCCAGCAGCTTAGACGGCCTAAAAAACATTCAGTACTTC. The V and J genes are TRBV11-2 and TRBJ2-4; D is uncertain. Germline V gene data show CDR1 as SGHAT and CDR2 as FQNNGV. The CDR3 spans 14 residues.